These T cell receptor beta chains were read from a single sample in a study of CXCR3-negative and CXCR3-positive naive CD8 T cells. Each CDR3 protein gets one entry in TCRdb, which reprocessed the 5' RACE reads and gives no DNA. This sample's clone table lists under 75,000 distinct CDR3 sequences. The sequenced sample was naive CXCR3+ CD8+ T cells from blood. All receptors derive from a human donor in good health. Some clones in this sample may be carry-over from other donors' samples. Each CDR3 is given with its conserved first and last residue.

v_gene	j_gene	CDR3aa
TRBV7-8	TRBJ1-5	CASSATDFSKPQHF
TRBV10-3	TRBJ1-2	CAISDEASVNYGYTF
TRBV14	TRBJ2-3	CASRSGDFSTDTQYF
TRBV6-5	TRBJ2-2	CASGGSTGELFF
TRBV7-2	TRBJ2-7	CASSLLLVGTAGYEQYF
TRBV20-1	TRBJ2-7	CSARDRDRYEQYF
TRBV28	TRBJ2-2	CASSSRISPGELFF
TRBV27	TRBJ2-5	CASSLAPKGSPRIAKETQYF
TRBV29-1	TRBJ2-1	CSVQYIPNQDNEQFF
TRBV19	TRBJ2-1	CASSIVAGGSYNEQFF
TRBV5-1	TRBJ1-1	CASSLRGPNTEAFF
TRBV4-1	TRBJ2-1	CASSQDWDRGYNEQFF
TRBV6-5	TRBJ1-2	CASSGIQGANYGYTF
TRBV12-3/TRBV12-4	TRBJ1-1	CASSLVPGPGTEAFF
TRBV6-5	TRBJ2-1	CASRRGGAGGGNEQFF
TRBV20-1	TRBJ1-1	CSARDPGGTQAFF
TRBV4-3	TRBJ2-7	CASGQARGQGADEQYF
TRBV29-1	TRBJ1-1	CSVEDWARENTEAFF
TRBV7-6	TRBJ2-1	CASSQADRGPSYNEQFF
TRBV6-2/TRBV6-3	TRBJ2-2	CASMAPSGELFF
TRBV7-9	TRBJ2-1	CASSTTQPTPDRGQTYNEQFF
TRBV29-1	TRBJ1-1	CSVIGLEAPEAFF
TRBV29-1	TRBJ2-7	CSARTGTSYEQYF
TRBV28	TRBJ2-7	CASSPPLSSYEQYF
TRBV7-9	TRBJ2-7	CASSFSRQLTEQYF
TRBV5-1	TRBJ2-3	CACSPTGDRVTDTQYF
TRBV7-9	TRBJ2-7	CASSGTTAYEQYF
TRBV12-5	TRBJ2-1	CASGRPSGGVDEQFF
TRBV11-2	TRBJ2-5	CASSLGWRGQETQYF
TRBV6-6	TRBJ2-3	CASSYPSGDFTDTQYF
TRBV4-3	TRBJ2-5	CASSQDRSSGGETQYF
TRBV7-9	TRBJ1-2	CASSFSPADGYTF
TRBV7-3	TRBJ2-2	CASSPDRESFSGELFF
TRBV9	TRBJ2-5	CASSVQGLGKTQYF
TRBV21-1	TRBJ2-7	CASSKGGASSYEQYF
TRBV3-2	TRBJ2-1	CASSQELDYVYNEQFF
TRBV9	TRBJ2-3	CASSEFLAGDTDTQYF
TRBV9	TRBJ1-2	CASSVVGEWQKGYTF